This T cell receptor beta chain was documented in a study of T-cell memory formation after mild COVID-19 (dated by TCRdb to about 2021). Regarding the research as a whole: TCR sequence clusters from the two donors were found to be largely donor specific. Longitudinal TCRalpha and TCRbeta repertoire sequencing tracked T-cell clones expanding and contracting after mild COVID-19 in two donors. The cohort comprised two young, previously healthy adult volunteers, one female and one male.

PBMCs were isolated by Ficoll-Paque density gradient centrifugation. Instrument used: Illumina NovaSeq 6000. cDNA libraries for TCRalpha and TCRbeta were prepared by 5'RACE using constant-segment primers, with sample barcodes and unique molecular identifiers added. RNA was extracted from every sample with Trizol reagent. Amplification of the libraries took two PCR steps, and the second step added a second sample barcode plus Illumina TruSeq adapters. Sequencing of libraries was performed on an Illumina NovaSeq with 2 x 150 bp paired-end reads. The published analysis was carried out like this. The reads were demultiplexed and collapsed into UMI-guided consensus sequences using migec v1.2.7. Using mixcr v2.1.11, UMI consensuses were aligned to TRA and TRB V and J templates and then assembled into clonotypes. Clonotypes were classified as expanded or contracted when called significant by both edgeR and NoisET, with noise models trained on biological replicates. edgeR calls used a false discovery rate-adjusted p below 0.01 and a log2 fold-change threshold of 1. As an exploratory analysis of dynamics, PCA with hierarchical clustering was applied to max-normalized trajectories of the 1000 most abundant clonotypes. The CD4 or CD8 phenotype of responding clones was assigned using the separately sequenced CD4+ and CD8+ repertoires. The raw public reads went through TCRdb reprocessing: fastp at Q25, MiXCR clone calling, in-frame beta chains kept. Every CDR3 protein is listed once, alongside the most common genes and DNA of its rows. These V and J calls originate from TCRdb's pipeline instead of the authors' own analysis. Recorded for this sample are about 470,000 distinct CDR3 sequences; approximately 25% of them occurred a single time. The ten most abundant clones make up around 12% of the sample.

A few counts support this clonotype. What this receptor recognizes is not known. No base qualities exist here, and no much larger clone lies one base off it. Overall study outcomes, separate from this receptor: Whether the second-wave clones peaking on day 37 were SARS-CoV-2 specific was not confirmed. The detection of some responding clones in pre-infection memory suggests that pre-existing cross-reactive memory T cells joined the SARS-CoV-2 response. The study covered only two mild cases, and larger cohorts including severe cases with pre-infection samples were considered necessary. Clones contracting from day 15 to 85 had balanced CD4/CD8 phenotypes, while a second wave expanding from day 15 to 37 was biased towards CD4+. Contracting CD4+ clones appeared mostly in the CM and EM memory subsets, whereas CD8+ clones were enriched in EMRA.

Measured from the cysteine to the phenylalanine, the CDR3 is 14 residues long. This entry keeps only the CDR3 DNA: 42 bases, framed from base 1. The germline V gene sets CDR1 to SGHTA and CDR2 to FQGNSA. For this chain, trimming is 4 bases at the V end and 2 bases at the J end, and the number of junction bases without a gene match is 3. The receptor's source is an adult woman who had mild COVID-19 (a few samples of this study predate the infection). The sample titles of this study are shuffled in the database, so cell type and time point are left out; the donor was told from shared clones. The chain couples TRBV7-2 to TRBJ2-5; TRBD1 fits 8 bases in the junction. The specimen was PBMCs or a T cell subset sorted from them (not recorded which). The DNA sequence reads TGTGCCAGCAGCTCTAGGACAGGGCAAGAGACCCAGTACTTC. Its protein is CASSSRTGQETQYF.